The 23 T cell receptor beta chains given below trace back to one sample, sequenced in a study of cytotoxic CD8 clonotypes in ibrutinib-treated CLL. Data came from immunoSEQ multiplex PCR; TCRdb stores just in-frame clones and leaves some out. The top ten hold 10% to 15% of the sample, which has 150,000 to 250,000 clones, around three quarters seen once. Here the sequenced sample was PBMCs, taken after 24 months of ibrutinib treatment. The source is a human donor with chronic lymphocytic leukemia.

The chain couples TRBV4-2 to TRBJ2-1, with TRBD1 matching over 9 bases. Germline trimming cut 4 bases from V and 7 bases from J; bases unmatched to any gene: 8. Germline V CDR1 and CDR2: LGHNA, YNFKEQ. The CDR3 covers 15 residues. CDR3 amino acids: CASSPDRDRVNEQFF. CDR3 in DNA: TGTGCCAGCAGCCCCGACCGGGACAGGGTTAATGAGCAGTTCTTC.

Regarding this clone: Other DNA sequences in this sample translate to the same CDR3. The V gene is TRBV11-3, the J gene TRBJ2-1, with no clear D. The CDR3 extends over 14 amino acids. V was cut by 5 bases and J by 0 bases, with 8 bases left in between. Germline CDR1 reads SGHNT; CDR2 reads YENEEA. The CDR3: CASSPPSSYNEQFF. CDR3 DNA sequence: TGTGCCAGCAGCCCACCTAGCTCCTACAATGAGCAGTTCTTC.

The chain links TRBV4-1 to TRBJ2-7; D might be TRBD2 (8 bases). This CDR3 region has 15 residues. V lost 6 bases, J lost 2 bases, and 17 bases lay in between. Germline V gene sequence: CDR1 MGHRA, CDR2 YSYEKL. For the CDR3, the DNA is TGCGCCAGCAGAATTAGACAGGGACTAGCCTACGAGCAGTACTTC. Its translation: CASRIRQGLAYEQYF.

The chain is built from TRBV15 and TRBJ1-2; possible D gene TRBD1, 5 bases. The V end was cut by 0 bases, the J end by 5 bases, with 10 bases between. This CDR3 contains 14 residues. Germline loops: CDR1 LNHNV, CDR2 YYDKDF (reference sequence). The CDR3 DNA reads as TGTGCCACCAGCAGAGATCAGTCAGGGTATGGCTACACCTTC. Translated, it gives CATSRDQSGYGYTF.

This CDR3 is CAIRAGTGELFF. CDR3 DNA sequence: TGTGCCATAAGAGCGGGGACCGGGGAGCTGTTTTTT. V gene TRBV10-3 combines with J gene TRBJ2-2; TRBD2 aligns across 7 bases. This CDR3 spans 12 amino acids. CDR1 and CDR2 from the germline V gene are ENHRY and SYGVKD. V was pared by 9 bases and J by 5 bases, with 3 bases of the junction left unmatched.

The chain combines TRBV11-1 with TRBJ2-5; D remains unclear. Germline V CDR1 and CDR2: SGHAT, FQDESV (reference sequence). Trimming took 1 base from V and 5 from J, leaving 14 bases between them. CDR3 length: 15 residues. The CDR3: CASSLGGSALETQYF. The CDR3 DNA sequence: TGTGCCAGCAGCTTAGGGGGATCCGCATTGGAGACCCAGTACTTC.

The gene calls are TRBV28 and TRBJ1-5; perhaps TRBD1 as D (5 bases). The V and J ends lost 3 bases and 3 bases respectively, with 15 bases between them. The CDR3 extends over 16 amino acids. In germline, CDR1 is MDHEN, CDR2 SYDVKM. Written as DNA, the CDR3 is TGTGCCAGCAGTTTGGATCTCCAGGGCTTCAATCAGCCCCAGCATTTT. Amino acid sequence: CASSLDLQGFNQPQHF.

The CDR3 coding sequence is TGTGCCAGCAGCAAAAAGAATGGCTACACCTTC. Protein product: CASSKKNGYTF. The V gene is TRBV21-1, the J gene TRBJ1-2. TRBV21-1 is marked as a pseudogene. This CDR3 is 11 amino acids long.

The chain is built from TRBV6-6 and TRBJ1-3; no clear D. V lost 7 bases and J 1 base, leaving 14 bases between the germline ends. Germline loops: CDR1 MNHNY, CDR2 SVGAGI (reference sequence). The CDR3 runs 15 residues. CDR3 coding DNA: TGTGCCAGCACCCGACAAGAGGGTTCTGGAAACACCATATATTTT. It yields the protein CASTRQEGSGNTIYF.

The rearrangement links TRBV7-9 to TRBJ1-1; D is uncertain. V was clipped by 8 bases and J by 10 bases, with 20 bases between them. The CDR3 is 13 amino acids. CDR1 and CDR2 from the germline V gene are SEHNR and FQNEAQ (reference sequence). The CDR3 sequence: CASSWTENRGAFF. In nucleotides, the CDR3 is TGTGCCAGCTCCTGGACCGAGAACCGAGGAGCTTTCTTT.

V and J are TRBV28 and TRBJ1-5; 9 nucleotides match TRBD1. Germline lookup yields CDR1 MDHEN and CDR2 SYDVKM. Losses at the gene ends were 3 bases for V and 7 bases for J; bases not matched to a gene: 7. This CDR3 has 15 amino acids. In nucleotides, the CDR3 is TGTGCCAGCAGTTTTTCGTACAGGGGGCAGCAGCCCCAGCATTTT. Protein product: CASSFSYRGQQPQHF.

The chain has TRBV6-1 and TRBJ2-7, with D perhaps matching TRBD1 or TRBD2 (7 bases each). Germline assignment: CDR1 MNHNS and CDR2 SASEGT. This CDR3 is 14 amino acids long. V dropped 7 bases and J dropped 2 bases, with 15 bases sitting between them. Here the CDR3 DNA reads TGTGCCAGCAAGGCAGGGGGGGGACCCTACGAGCAGTACTTC. Amino acid sequence: CASKAGGGPYEQYF.

This clone has only a few counts. The gene calls are TRBV27 and TRBJ1-3, with 8 positions matching TRBD1. This CDR3 contains 15 residues. In germline, CDR1 is MNHEY, CDR2 SMNVEV (reference sequence). V lost 1 base, J lost 3 bases, and 2 bases stayed unmatched. In nucleotides, the CDR3 is TGTGCCAGCAGTTTATACAGGGGGATTGGAAACACCATATATTTT. It encodes CASSLYRGIGNTIYF.

The count of this clone is one. This sequence joins TRBV15 and TRBJ1-3; D gene unclear. This CDR3 is 15 amino acids long. CDR1 LNHNV and CDR2 YYDKDF come from the germline V gene (reference sequence). V was trimmed by 0 bases and J by 6 bases, leaving 12 bases between them. CDR3 nucleotides: TGTGCCACCAGCAGAGATCCAGGTTATACAAACACCATATATTTT. This sequence encodes CATSRDPGYTNTIYF. Using reference TRBV15 and TRBJ1-3 for the parts outside the CDR3, the full variable domain is DAMVIQNPRYQVTQFGKPVTLSCSQTLNHNVMYWYQQKSSQAPKLLFHYYDKDFNNEADTPDNFQSRRPNTSFCFLDIRSPGLGDTAMYLCATSRDPGYTNTIYFGEGSWLTVV.

V is TRBV18 and J is TRBJ1-5; maybe TRBD1 (6 bases). Trimming removed 2 bases at V and 0 bases at J, with 14 bases between. This CDR3 is built from 17 residues. Germline values: CDR1 KGHSH, CDR2 LQKENI. CDR3 coding DNA: TGTGCCAGCTCACCAGCGGCAGGGGAGTATAGCAATCAGCCCCAGCATTTT. This translates into CASSPAAGEYSNQPQHF.

J is TRBJ2-5 and V is TRBV6-1, with TRBD2 identical over 8 bases. The CDR3 consists of 15 residues. The germline CDR1 and CDR2 sequences are MNHNS and SASEGT. The trim removed 2 bases at V and 4 bases at J, leaving 6 bases unmatched. The CDR3 region has the DNA TGTGCCAGCAGTGAAACAGCGGGAGCGGGAGAGACCCAGTACTTC. Encoded protein: CASSETAGAGETQYF.

The rearrangement links TRBV7-9 to TRBJ1-1; D ambiguous. The length of the CDR3 is 15 residues. Germline CDR1 reads SEHNR; CDR2 reads FQNEAQ (reference sequence). V lost 3 bases to trimming and J lost 1 base, with 12 bases between them. CDR3 coding DNA: TGTGCCAGCAGCTTTGGTCGGAAGGGGAACACTGAAGCTTTCTTT. Translation gives CASSFGRKGNTEAFF.

The J gene is TRBJ2-5, the V gene TRBV5-1, with D possibly TRBD2 on 5 matching bases. Germline V gene data show CDR1 as SGHRS and CDR2 as YFSETQ. CDR3 length: 16 amino acids. V lost 5 bases, J lost 2 bases, and 19 bases lay in between. Written as DNA, the CDR3 is TGCGCCAGCAGTAGTCGACTGGGTAGCGCGCAAGAGACCCAGTACTTC. Protein: CASSSRLGSAQETQYF.

The genes are TRBV7-3 and TRBJ2-3; 9 nucleotides match TRBD2. V dropped 5 bases and J dropped 2; count of bases not matched to a gene: 5. This CDR3 has 15 amino acids. The germline V gene encodes CDR1 SGHTA and CDR2 FQGTGA. This CDR3 reads CASSRSSGNTDTQYF. The CDR3 coding sequence is TGTGCCAGCAGCCGATCTAGCGGGAACACAGATACGCAGTATTTT.

The chain employs TRBV7-8 and TRBJ2-3; 9 nucleotides align to TRBD2. The germline V gene encodes CDR1 SGHVS and CDR2 FQNEAQ. CDR3 size: 16 residues. The J segment lost 3 bases and the V segment lost 5 bases, leaving 9 bases of the junction unmatched. CDR3 protein: CASSLLAGSITDTQYF. CDR3 bases: TGTGCCAGCAGCCTCCTAGCGGGGAGCATAACAGATACGCAGTATTTT.

The chain carries TRBV20-1 and TRBJ1-4; D gene ambiguous. The CDR3 runs 11 residues. Trimming cost V 8 bases and J 6 bases, with 10 bases left between them. Germline lookup yields CDR1 DFQATT and CDR2 SNEGSKA (reference sequence). This CDR3 is CSTPRYEKLFF. CDR3 bases: TGCAGTACCCCGCGGTATGAAAAACTGTTTTTT.

The chain employs TRBV11-1 and TRBJ2-7; D assignment may be TRBD1 or TRBD2 (5 bases each). The CDR3 is made up of 15 amino acids. Germline V CDR1 and CDR2: SGHAT, FQDESV (reference sequence). The V end was cut by 9 bases, the J end by 0 bases, with 18 bases between. In DNA form, the CDR3 reads TGTGCCAGTCGCCGGGGCAGGACGAGCTCCTACGAGCAGTACTTC. Translated, it gives CASRRGRTSSYEQYF.

The chain links TRBV10-3 to TRBJ2-1; D perhaps matches TRBD1 (6 bases). The V gene's germline CDR1 is ENHRY and CDR2 SYGVKD. Deletions cut 4 bases from V and 7 bases from J, with 17 bases between. This CDR3 is 15 amino acids long. CDR3 nucleotide sequence: TGTGCCATCAGTGCCGGGACATCCGGCGGAAATGAGCAGTTCTTC. Translating it yields CAISAGTSGGNEQFF.